Below, 16 T cell receptor beta chains from the same sample are listed, as sequenced in a study of T cell responses to AZD1222 COVID-19 vaccine. Data came from immunoSEQ multiplex PCR; TCRdb stores just in-frame clones and leaves some out. The sample shows about 180,000 clones, more than 75% of them seen only once. Material: peripheral blood, obtained 28 days after the second AZD1222 dose. These receptors were collected from an adult who received the AZD1222 COVID-19 vaccine.

This clone is deemed medium-sized. The chain links TRBV7-9 to TRBJ1-1, with D possibly being TRBD1 (5 bases). V lost 5 bases to trimming and J lost 7 bases, with 11 bases between them. CDR1 is SEHNR and CDR2 is FQNEAQ in the germline V gene (reference sequence). The CDR3 sequence is 12 residues long. CDR3 sequence reads: CASSPRGIEAFF. CDR3 nucleotide sequence: TGTGCCAGCAGCCCTCGGGGGATTGAAGCTTTCTTT.

This chain uses TRBV10-3 with TRBJ1-4; tentatively, D is TRBD1 (6 bases). The CDR3 consists of 14 residues. CDR1 ENHRY and CDR2 SYGVKD come from the germline V gene. V dropped 4 bases and J dropped 8 bases, with 14 bases sitting between them. CDR3 nucleotides: TGTGCCATCAGTGCCTCGGAGGGGGGCGAAAAACTGTTTTTT. Its translation: CAISASEGGEKLFF.

As DNA, the CDR3 is TGTGCCAGCAGTGTCGGACGGGATGAAAAACTGTTTTTT. Its translation: CASSVGRDEKLFF. V usage is TRBV28 and J usage is TRBJ1-4, with D unresolved. Trimming pared 5 bases from V and 6 bases from J, leaving 10 bases between. The CDR3 runs 13 residues. The germline V gene encodes CDR1 MDHEN and CDR2 SYDVKM.

V is TRBV2 and J is TRBJ2-2; D possibly corresponds to TRBD1 (6 bases). The CDR3 is 15 residues long. With 6 bases removed from V and 4 bases from J, the gap between germline ends came to 15 bases. The germline gives CDR1 SNHLY, CDR2 FYNNEI. The CDR3 is CASSTGLIVTGELFF. The CDR3 DNA is TGTGCCAGCAGCACAGGGTTGATTGTCACCGGGGAGCTGTTTTTT. Complete variable domain (other parts from reference TRBV2 and TRBJ2-2): EPEVTQTPSHQVTQMGQEVILRCVPISNHLYFYWYRQILGQKVEFLVSFYNNEISEKSEIFDDQFSVERPDGSNFTLKIRSTKLEDSAMYFCASSTGLIVTGELFFGEGSRLTVL.

The chain uses TRBV6-5 and TRBJ2-4; tentatively, D is TRBD1 (5 bases). Trimming removed 8 bases at V and 0 bases at J, with 11 bases between. CDR3 length: 14 residues. CDR1 and CDR2 from the germline V gene are MNHEY and SVGAGI. CDR3 nucleotides: TGTGCCAGCGGAATGACAGTAGCCAAAAACATTCAGTACTTC. Residues: CASGMTVAKNIQYF.

This chain connects TRBV19 to TRBJ1-4, with D perhaps TRBD1 (5 bases). Per germline, CDR1 LNHDA and CDR2 SQIVND (reference sequence). CDR3 length equals 13 residues. Between the trimmed V and J ends, which lost 6 bases and 7 bases, there was a span of 12 bases. CDR3 sequence (DNA): TGTGCCAGTAGAGGGGAAAGGGGTGAAAAACTGTTTTTT. Translating it yields CASRGERGEKLFF.

This chain links TRBV19 with TRBJ2-3; 9 bases line up with TRBD1. This CDR3 comprises 13 residues. Per the germline V gene, CDR1 is LNHDA and CDR2 is SQIVND (reference sequence). V was pared by 8 bases and J by 5 bases, with 5 bases of the junction left unmatched. In DNA form, the CDR3 reads TGTGCCAGTGATGACAGGGGGGGAGATACGCAGTATTTT. It specifies CASDDRGGDTQYF.

The chain is built from TRBV4-3 and TRBJ2-7; TRBD2 is a possible D gene (5 bases). This CDR3 spans 16 amino acids. The V gene's germline CDR1 is LGHNA and CDR2 YSLEER. The V end lost 4 bases, the J end lost 7 bases, and 23 bases lay between the germline ends. The CDR3 coding sequence is TGCGCCAGCAGCCTAGATAGCACTAGGCCCCACTGGGAGCAGTACTTC. This sequence encodes CASSLDSTRPHWEQYF.

The rearrangement uses TRBV6-5 and TRBJ1-6, with D perhaps matching TRBD1 (5 bases). V shed 5 bases and J shed 12 bases, with 14 bases lying between them. Germline V CDR1 and CDR2: MNHEY, SVGAGI. CDR3 length equals 13 residues. This CDR3 is CASSRPTGEPLHF. The CDR3 DNA reads as TGTGCCAGCAGTCGACCCACGGGGGAACCCCTCCACTTT.

The chain couples TRBV19 to TRBJ1-6, with 7 bases lining up with TRBD1. Germline CDR1 and CDR2: LNHDA and SQIVND (reference sequence). The CDR3 covers 13 residues. Trimming at V came to 6 bases and at J to 7 bases, leaving 3 bases not matched to a gene. The CDR3 coding sequence is TGTGCCAGTAGACCCAGGGGGAATTCACCCCTCCACTTT. It codes for CASRPRGNSPLHF.

Here the CDR3 DNA reads TGTGCCAGCAGCGAGGCGACAGGGCCAGATACGCAGTATTTT. Translated, it gives CASSEATGPDTQYF. This chain uses TRBV2 with TRBJ2-3; 7 bases match TRBD1. V shed 6 bases, J shed 4 bases, and the junction held 7 bases outside the gene matches. This CDR3 comprises 14 residues. The germline V gene encodes CDR1 SNHLY and CDR2 FYNNEI.

CDR3 region: CASSVLTSDEQFF. DNA of the CDR3: TGTGCCAGCAGCGTCCTAACCAGCGATGAGCAGTTCTTC. The V call is TRBV9, the J call TRBJ2-1; D remains ambiguous. Germline loops: CDR1 SGDLS, CDR2 YYNGEE. This CDR3 is built from 13 residues. V was cut by 2 bases and J by 8 bases, with 11 bases left in between.

CDR3 residues: CASSFPGGANTIYF. As DNA, the CDR3 is TGTGCCAGCAGTTTCCCCGGGGGAGCAAACACCATATATTTT. The genes are TRBV28 and TRBJ1-3, with D maybe TRBD1 (5 bases). The CDR3 has 14 amino acids. Per germline, CDR1 MDHEN and CDR2 SYDVKM. Deletions cut 3 bases from V and 6 bases from J, with 12 bases between.

The V call is TRBV7-2, the J call TRBJ2-7, with 9 bases fitting TRBD2. The CDR3 sequence is 14 residues long. Per germline, CDR1 SGHTA and CDR2 FQGNSA. J lost 6 bases, V lost 5 bases, and 8 bases had no gene match. In DNA, the CDR3 is TGTGCCAGCAGCCCATGGGCGGGAGGGGTCGAGCAGTACTTC. It encodes CASSPWAGGVEQYF.

The V call is TRBV5-1, the J call TRBJ2-5, with 7 bases that match TRBD1. This CDR3 has 15 residues. The V and J ends lost 4 bases and 1 base, in that order; junction bases with no gene match: 7. Germline V CDR1 and CDR2: SGHRS, YFSETQ. The DNA of the CDR3 is TGCGCCAGCAGCAGACAGGGTGGGACCCAAGAGACCCAGTACTTC. Translation gives CASSRQGGTQETQYF. The full variable domain, with the rest looked up from reference TRBV5-1 and TRBJ2-5, is KAGVTQTPRYLIKTRGQQVTLSCSPISGHRSVSWYQQTPGQGLQFLFEYFSETQRNKGNFPGRFSGRQFSNSRSEMNVSTLELGDSALYLCASSRQGGTQETQYFGPGTRLLVL.

The chain employs TRBV7-3 and TRBJ2-3; perhaps D is TRBD1 or TRBD2 (5 bases each). Trimming took 5 bases from V and 5 from J, leaving 17 bases between them. The CDR3 has 15 residues. Germline lookup yields CDR1 SGHTA and CDR2 FQGTGA. This CDR3 is CASSPRAGGIDTQYF. CDR3 sequence (DNA): TGTGCCAGCAGCCCCAGGGCGGGTGGGATAGATACGCAGTATTTT. The whole variable domain, filled in from reference TRBV7-3 and TRBJ2-3, reads GAGVSQTPSNKVTEKGKYVELRCDPISGHTALYWYRQSLGQGPEFLIYFQGTGAADDSGLPNDRFFAVRPEGSVSTLKIQRTERGDSAVYLCASSPRAGGIDTQYFGPGTRLTVL.